The present entry profiles one T cell receptor (beta chain) with its context. The study assigned cohorts using participant-reported clinical history. TCRdb's copy holds only in-frame clones and misses some; the assay was immunoSEQ multiplex PCR. The repertoire holds around 250,000 clones, with about 80% as singletons. These data are taken from a study of blood T cell repertoires in COVID-19. V lost 4 bases, J lost 9 bases, and 11 bases lay in between. The V gene's germline CDR1 is SGHRS and CDR2 YFSETQ. The CDR3 consists of 12 residues. The specimen was PBMCs or T cells enriched from blood (not recorded which). The chain links TRBV5-1 to TRBJ2-1, with D perhaps matching TRBD1 (6 bases). The receptor's source is a man aged 50 to 59 who had recovered from COVID-19. The CDR3 loop reads CASSPEGGEQFF. In DNA form, the CDR3 reads TGCGCCAGCAGCCCCGAAGGGGGTGAGCAGTTCTTC.